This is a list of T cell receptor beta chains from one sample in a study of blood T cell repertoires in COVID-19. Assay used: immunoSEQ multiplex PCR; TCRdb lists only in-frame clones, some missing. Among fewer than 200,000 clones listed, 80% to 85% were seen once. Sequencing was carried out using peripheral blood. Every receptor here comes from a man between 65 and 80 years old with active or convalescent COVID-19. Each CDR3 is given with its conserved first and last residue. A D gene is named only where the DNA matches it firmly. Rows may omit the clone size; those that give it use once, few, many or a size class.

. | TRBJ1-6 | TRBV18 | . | CASSPSRQLYNSPLHF | TGTGCCAGCTCACCTTCTCGACAGCTCTATAATTCACCCCTCCACTTT
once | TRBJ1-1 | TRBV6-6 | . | CASSYSGIKNTEAFF | TGTGCCAGCAGTTACTCTGGCATAAAGAACACTGAAGCTTTCTTT
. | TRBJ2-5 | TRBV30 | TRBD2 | CACTLQAGGTQYF | TGTGCCTGTACCTTGCAGGCGGGAGGGACCCAGTACTTC
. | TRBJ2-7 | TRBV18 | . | CASSKLDRSYEQYF | TGTGCCAGCTCCAAACTTGACAGGTCCTACGAGCAGTACTTC
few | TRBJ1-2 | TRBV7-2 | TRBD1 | CASSSDRGNGYTF | TGTGCCAGCAGCTCCGACAGGGGGAACGGCTACACCTTC
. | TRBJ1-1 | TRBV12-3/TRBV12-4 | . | CASSRGLDTEAFF | TGTGCCAGCAGCAGGGGACTAGACACTGAAGCTTTCTTT
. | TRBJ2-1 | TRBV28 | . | CASSVTQAPEQFF | TGTGCCAGCAGTGTTACCCAGGCGCCGGAGCAGTTCTTC
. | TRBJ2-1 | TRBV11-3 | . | CASSSGTYNEQFF | TGTGCCAGCAGCTCCGGGACCTACAATGAGCAGTTCTTC
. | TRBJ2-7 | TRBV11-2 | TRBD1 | CASTFRRSPQGRIYEQYF | TGTGCCAGCACCTTTAGACGGAGTCCACAGGGGAGAATCTACGAGCAGTACTTC
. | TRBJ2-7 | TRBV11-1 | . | CASSLGVRGGYEQYF | TGTGCCAGCAGCTTAGGAGTCAGGGGCGGCTACGAGCAGTACTTC
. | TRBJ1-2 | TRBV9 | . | CASSAPSGEGLSGYTF | TGTGCCAGCAGCGCCCCCTCCGGTGAGGGCCTTTCAGGCTACACCTTC
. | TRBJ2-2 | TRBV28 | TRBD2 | CASKNGRAGELFF | TGTGCCAGCAAGAACGGGAGGGCCGGGGAGCTGTTTTTT
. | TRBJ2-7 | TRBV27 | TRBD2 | CASRRQASGSYEQYF | TGTGCCAGCAGACGACAGGCTAGCGGGAGTTACGAGCAGTACTTC
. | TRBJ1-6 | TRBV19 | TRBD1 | CASSIVGGQAGNSPLHF | TGTGCCAGTAGTATAGTCGGAGGACAGGCTGGAAATTCACCCCTCCACTTT
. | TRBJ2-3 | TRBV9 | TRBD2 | CASSVASGPFRFTRTDTQYF | TGTGCCAGCAGCGTAGCTAGCGGGCCGTTTCGATTCACGCGCACAGATACGCAGTATTTT
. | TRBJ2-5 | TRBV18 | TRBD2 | CASSRPLWRGGRGWQETQYF | TGTGCCAGCTCACGGCCCCTCTGGCGGGGGGGCCGGGGGTGGCAAGAGACCCAGTACTTC
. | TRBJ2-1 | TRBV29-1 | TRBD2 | CSVETPTSGSIDEQFF | TGCAGCGTTGAGACCCCGACTAGCGGGAGTATCGATGAGCAGTTCTTC
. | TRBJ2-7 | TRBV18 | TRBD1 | CASSPGQGAYEQYF | TGTGCCAGCTCACCGGGACAGGGTGCGTACGAGCAGTACTTC
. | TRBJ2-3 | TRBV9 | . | CASSVRGHGGQYF | TGTGCCAGCAGCGTAAGGGGACACGGCGGGCAGTATTTT
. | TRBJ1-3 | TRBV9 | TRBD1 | CASSFQQGLSGNTIYF | TGTGCCAGCAGCTTTCAACAGGGGCTCTCTGGAAACACCATATATTTT
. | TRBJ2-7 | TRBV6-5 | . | CASSSPGTYEQYF | TGTGCCAGCAGCTCTCCAGGAACCTACGAGCAGTACTTC
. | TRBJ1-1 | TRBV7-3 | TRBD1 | CASSIQGGDTEAFF | TGTGCCAGCAGCATACAGGGGGGAGACACTGAAGCTTTCTTT
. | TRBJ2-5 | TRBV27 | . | CASRDSTKETQYF | TGTGCCAGCAGAGACAGTACTAAAGAGACCCAGTACTTC
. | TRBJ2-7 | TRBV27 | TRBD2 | CASSTPGGAPYEQYF | TGTGCCAGCAGTACCCCGGGAGGGGCCCCCTACGAGCAGTACTTC
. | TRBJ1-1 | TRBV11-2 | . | CASSLNVANTEAFF | TGTGCCAGCAGCTTAAATGTGGCGAACACTGAAGCTTTCTTT
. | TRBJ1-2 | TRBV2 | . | CASKRFSSFAGGYTF | TGTGCCAGCAAGAGGTTCTCCTCCTTTGCGGGTGGCTACACCTTC
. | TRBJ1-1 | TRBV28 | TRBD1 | CASTSGGTTNTEAFF | TGTGCCAGCACATCAGGGGGGACAACGAACACTGAAGCTTTCTTT
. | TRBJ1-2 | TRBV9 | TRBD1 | CASSGVRTGGVGFHGYTF | TGTGCCAGCAGCGGGGTCCGGACAGGGGGCGTTGGATTCCATGGCTACACCTTC
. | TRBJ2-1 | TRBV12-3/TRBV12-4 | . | CASSLDPRREQFF | TGTGCCAGCAGTTTAGACCCCCGGCGGGAGCAGTTCTTC
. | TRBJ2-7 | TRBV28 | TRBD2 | CASSFGGSTYEQYF | TGTGCCAGCAGTTTTGGCGGGAGTACCTACGAGCAGTACTTC
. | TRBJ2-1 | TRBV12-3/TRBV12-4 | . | CASLWTFYNEQFF | TGTGCCAGCCTATGGACTTTCTACAATGAGCAGTTCTTC
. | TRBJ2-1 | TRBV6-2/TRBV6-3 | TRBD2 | CASSYGGLAGINEQFF | TGTGCCAGCAGTTACGGGGGACTAGCGGGAATCAATGAGCAGTTCTTC
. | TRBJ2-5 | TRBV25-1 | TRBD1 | CASIDRGEEETQYF | TGTGCCAGCATTGACAGGGGGGAAGAAGAGACCCAGTACTTC
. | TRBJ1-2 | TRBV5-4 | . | CASSLDNDYGYTF | TGTGCCAGCAGCTTGGACAACGACTATGGCTACACCTTC
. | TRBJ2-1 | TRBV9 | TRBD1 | CASSVGLGGGEQFF | TGTGCCAGCAGCGTAGGCTTAGGGGGCGGTGAGCAGTTCTTC
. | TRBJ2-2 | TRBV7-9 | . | CASSIQETGELFF | TGTGCCAGCAGCATACAAGAAACCGGGGAGCTGTTTTTT
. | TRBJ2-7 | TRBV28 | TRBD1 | CASSSPRQGAYEQYF | TGTGCCAGCAGTTCCCCTCGACAGGGAGCCTACGAGCAGTACTTC
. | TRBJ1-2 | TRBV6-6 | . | CASLAQDNYGYTF | TGTGCCAGCCTCGCACAGGACAACTATGGCTACACCTTC
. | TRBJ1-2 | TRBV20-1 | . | CSSGSNYGYTF | TGCAGCTCGGGGTCTAACTATGGCTACACCTTC
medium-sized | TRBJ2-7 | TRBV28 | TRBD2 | CSVAGAPGGEQYF | TGTTCCGTAGCGGGCGCACCTGGGGGCGAGCAGTACTTC
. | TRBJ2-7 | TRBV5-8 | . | CASSLGARYYF | TGTGCCAGCAGCTTGGGGGCACGGTACTACTTC
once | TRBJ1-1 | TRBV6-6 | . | CASSSRPTGNTEAFF | TGTGCCAGCAGTTCCCGCCCTACAGGGAACACTGAAGCTTTCTTT
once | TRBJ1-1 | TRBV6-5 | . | CASSGSSGSEAFF | TGTGCCAGCAGCGGAAGTTCAGGGTCGGAAGCTTTCTTT
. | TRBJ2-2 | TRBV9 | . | CASSVQGTRNTGELFF | TGTGCCAGCAGCGTCCAGGGTACAAGGAACACCGGGGAGCTGTTTTTT
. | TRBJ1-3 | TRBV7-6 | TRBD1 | CASSPGTGFYSGNTIYF | TGTGCCAGCAGTCCCGGGACAGGCTTTTATTCTGGAAACACCATATATTTT
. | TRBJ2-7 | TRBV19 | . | CASSTLEGLSYEQYF | TGTGCCAGTAGTACCCTCGAGGGTCTTAGCTACGAGCAGTACTTC
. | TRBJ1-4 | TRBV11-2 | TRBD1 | CASSLGSTGGEKLFF | TGTGCCAGCAGCTTAGGTTCGACAGGGGGCGAAAAACTGTTTTTT
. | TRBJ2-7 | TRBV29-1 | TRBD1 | CSVRSGTVTYEQYF | TGCAGCGTTAGATCCGGGACAGTAACCTACGAGCAGTACTTC
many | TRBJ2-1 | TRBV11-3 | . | CASSRGGAYNEQFF | TGTGCCAGCAGCAGAGGGGGGGCCTACAATGAGCAGTTCTTC
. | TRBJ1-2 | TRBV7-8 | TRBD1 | CASSSGQEANYGYTF | TGTGCCAGCAGCTCAGGACAGGAGGCTAACTATGGCTACACCTTC
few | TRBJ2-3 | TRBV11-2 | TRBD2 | CASSLDRIPGERGYADTQYF | TGTGCCAGCAGCTTAGATAGGATCCCAGGGGAGCGGGGGTACGCAGATACGCAGTATTTT
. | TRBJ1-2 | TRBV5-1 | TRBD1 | CASSSTGGEYGYTF | TGCGCCAGCAGCTCCACAGGGGGCGAATATGGCTACACCTTC
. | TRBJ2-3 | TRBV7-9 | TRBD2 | CASSFSTSGSTDTQYF | TGTGCCAGCAGCTTTTCGACTAGCGGGAGCACAGATACGCAGTATTTT